This entry lists 10 T cell receptor beta chains sequenced from one sample in a study of blood T cells in healthy people across ages. A J-beta primer mix and a sample-barcoded 5' primer were used in a second PCR of about 7 to 12 cycles. TCRdb processed the 5' RACE reads anew with MiXCR; each CDR3 protein has one entry. This repertoire shows 550,000 to 750,000 distinct CDR3 sequences, roughly 21% found once; its top ten account for roughly 3.6%. Material: blood. These receptors were collected from a man aged 65 to 85 in good health.

This clonotype was counted at least ten times. The rearrangement uses TRBV3-1 and TRBJ2-3, with unresolved D. CDR1 and CDR2 from the germline V gene are LGHDT and YNNKEL (reference sequence). CDR3 length: 11 residues. V was clipped by 3 bases and J by 6 bases, with 4 bases between them. CDR3 nucleotides: TGTGCCAGCAGCCAGTCTGATACGCAGTATTTT. This encodes CASSQSDTQYF.

This clonotype has a handful of counts. Compared with germline, one end of the junction differs, possibly owing to a read error. The chain uses TRBV4-3 and TRBJ2-1; no clear D. Germline V lookup: CDR1 LGHNA, CDR2 YSLEER. The CDR3 has 14 residues. The CDR3 region is CANSQDWLIYEQFF. CDR3 nucleotide sequence: TGCGCCAACAGCCAAGACTGGCTAATCTATGAGCAGTTCTTC.

This clonotype showed up just a few times. The V and J genes are TRBV28 and TRBJ2-5; D call uncertain. Germline lookup yields CDR1 MDHEN and CDR2 SYDVKM. Trimming removed 5 bases at V and 5 bases at J, with 24 bases between. The CDR3 is 17 residues long. The CDR3 spells CASSPLPPTEGFETQYF. CDR3 DNA: TGTGCCAGCAGTCCCCTCCCTCCGACGGAAGGGTTTGAGACCCAGTACTTC.

This clonotype has only a few counts. This chain uses TRBV3-1 with TRBJ2-7, with no clear D. Germline V gene sequence: CDR1 LGHDT, CDR2 YNNKEL (reference sequence). The CDR3 runs 16 residues. V was shortened by 0 bases and J by 2 bases, with 14 bases between the two germline ends. DNA of the CDR3: TGTGCCAGCAGCCAAGATACGGTACCTCGAACCTACGAGCAGTACTTC. Translating it yields CASSQDTVPRTYEQYF.

This rearrangement joins TRBV20-1 to TRBJ2-5; 11 nucleotides align to TRBD2. Germline V CDR1 and CDR2: DFQATT, SNEGSKA (reference sequence). The CDR3 loop spans 17 amino acids. The J segment lost 2 bases and the V segment lost 0 bases, leaving 8 bases of the junction unmatched. CDR3 residues: CSARDGRGLAVQETQYF. The CDR3 coding sequence is TGCAGTGCTAGAGATGGGAGGGGACTAGCGGTACAAGAGACCCAGTACTTC.

This clonotype appeared a few times. The rearrangement links TRBV2 to TRBJ2-6; D possibly corresponds to TRBD1 (6 bases). Germline CDR1 SNHLY, CDR2 FYNNEI. The V end lost 5 bases, the J end lost 0 bases, and 14 bases lay between the germline ends. The CDR3 is 17 residues long. CDR3 protein: CASSRTASSSGANVLTF. The DNA for the CDR3 is TGTGCCAGCAGTAGGACAGCTAGTTCCTCTGGGGCCAACGTCCTGACTTTC. The full variable domain, its missing parts supplied by reference TRBV2 and TRBJ2-6, is EPEVTQTPSHQVTQMGQEVILRCVPISNHLYFYWYRQILGQKVEFLVSFYNNEISEKSEIFDDQFSVERPDGSNFTLKIRSTKLEDSAMYFCASSRTASSSGANVLTFGAGSRLTVL.

This clonotype has a handful of counts. A junction boundary mismatches the germline segment, possibly from a read error. J is TRBJ2-1 and V is TRBV6-1; perhaps TRBD1 as D (6 bases). CDR1 is MNHNS, CDR2 SASEGT, per germline. There are 11 residues in the CDR3. The CDR3 protein is CATDRINEQLF. CDR3 coding DNA: TGTGCCACCGACAGGATCAATGAGCAGCTCTTC.

This clonotype showed up just a few times. The chain links TRBV4-1 to TRBJ2-3; 7 bases align to TRBD1. The CDR3 covers 14 residues. V dropped 4 bases and J dropped 4; count of bases not matched to a gene: 5. Looked up from germline, CDR1 is MGHRA and CDR2 is YSYEKL. As DNA, the CDR3 is TGCGCCAGCAGCCGCCGACAGGGCGCAGATACGCAGTATTTT. Translating it yields CASSRRQGADTQYF.

This rearrangement joins TRBV24-1 to TRBJ1-1, with D hard to call. This CDR3 contains 14 residues. Trimming shortened V by 2 bases and J by 5 bases, and 11 bases separated the two germline ends. The germline CDR1 and CDR2 sequences are KGHDR and SFDVKD. CDR3 in DNA: TGTGCCACCAGTGATTGGAAAGCCGGGACTGAAGCTTTCTTT. This gives the protein CATSDWKAGTEAFF.

There are many counts of this clonotype. V gene TRBV20-1 combines with J gene TRBJ1-2; D not resolved. V lost 6 bases, J lost 4 bases, and 9 bases lay in between. CDR1 is DFQATT, CDR2 SNEGSKA, per germline (reference sequence). The CDR3 covers 11 residues. CDR3 region: CSARFSYGYTF. The CDR3 DNA is TGCAGTGCAAGATTCTCCTATGGCTACACCTTC.